This passage covers 12 T cell receptor beta chains from one sample sequenced in a study of T-cell reconstitution after alpha-beta-depleted transplantation in children (dated by TCRdb to 2016 to 2018). The library was obtained by PCR. Sequencing was performed on an Illumina HiSeq 2500. TCR library preparation used molecular barcoding, with unique molecular identifiers applied to normalize quantification of the TCRbeta repertoire. The public reads were reprocessed in TCRdb via fastp at Q25 and MiXCR, keeping in-frame beta chains. Here each entry gathers all rows of one CDR3 protein and keeps the most common genes and DNA. The sample yields a few hundred thousand distinct CDR3 sequences; about 6.6% were counted once. In total, the top ten clones hold about 5.9% of the sample. According to the study, the label for this sample's treatment or condition signals: allogeneic hematopoietic cell transplantation with graft depleted of TCRalphabeta T cells and CD19 B cells.

The sequences come from PBMCs, collected before TCRalphabeta/CD19-depleted stem cell transplant. All receptors derive from a boy aged 2 to 10 with acute lymphoblastic leukemia, due to receive a stem cell transplant.

In the case of this clonotype: Since a much larger clone is just one base distant, this may be a read error. The chain is built from TRBV29-1 and TRBJ2-1, with D unresolved. Germline assignment: CDR1 SQVTM and CDR2 ANQGSEA. The CDR3 totals 14 residues. CDR3 in amino acids: CSVVSLPIRNGQFF. The CDR3 DNA follows: TGCAGCGTTGTCAGCTTACCGATCAGGAATGGGCAGTTCTTC.

This clonotype appeared a few times. The V call is TRBV5-1, the J call TRBJ2-5; 7 bases match TRBD1. Germline V gene sequence: CDR1 SGHRS, CDR2 YFSETQ. Germline trimming cut 3 bases from V and 1 base from J; bases unmatched to any gene: 3. CDR3 length: 14 amino acids. The CDR3 is CASSWGTAQETQYF. The CDR3 DNA sequence: TGCGCCAGCAGCTGGGGGACAGCCCAAGAGACCCAGTACTTC.

This chain links TRBV5-1 with TRBJ1-4; D remains ambiguous. Germline V gene data show CDR1 as SGHRS and CDR2 as YFSETQ. The CDR3 consists of 17 residues. Trimming pared 0 bases from V and 2 bases from J, leaving 14 bases between. This CDR3 is CASSLDSGTDTNEKLFF. Here the CDR3 DNA reads TGCGCCAGCAGCTTGGATTCCGGTACCGACACTAATGAAAAACTGTTTTTT. The whole variable domain, filled in from reference TRBV5-1 and TRBJ1-4, reads KAGVTQTPRYLIKTRGQQVTLSCSPISGHRSVSWYQQTPGQGLQFLFEYFSETQRNKGNFPGRFSGRQFSNSRSEMNVSTLELGDSALYLCASSLDSGTDTNEKLFFGSGTQLSVL.

This clonotype was observed a handful of times. The chain recombines TRBV7-2 with TRBJ2-3; 9 bases match TRBD2. Trimming cost V 4 bases and J 6 bases; bases outside gene matches: 8. Germline CDR1 and CDR2: SGHTA and FQGNSA. The CDR3 sequence is 15 residues long. The CDR3: CASSSLLAGSDTQYF. The CDR3 nucleotides are TGTGCCAGCAGCTCTCTTCTAGCGGGAAGCGATACGCAGTATTTT.

This clonotype was counted ten times or more. CDR3 sequence: CASSFSGGGSYNEQFF. The CDR3 DNA reads as TGTGCCAGCAGCTTTAGCGGGGGTGGATCCTACAATGAGCAGTTCTTC. The chain is built from TRBV7-2 and TRBJ2-1; 9 nucleotides align to TRBD2. Germline lookup yields CDR1 SGHTA and CDR2 FQGNSA. The CDR3 consists of 16 residues. The V gene end was trimmed by 3 bases and the J gene end by 1 base; junction bases not matched to a gene: 4.

This clonotype was picked up many times. The chain carries TRBV28 and TRBJ2-7; D remains ambiguous. Trimming cost V 7 bases and J 0 bases, with 13 bases left between them. Germline V gene data show CDR1 as MDHEN and CDR2 as SYDVKM. The CDR3 has 14 residues. CDR3 nucleotide sequence: TGTGCCAGCACCTATCGAGACACCTCCTACGAGCAGTACTTC. It specifies CASTYRDTSYEQYF.

This clonotype was seen ten or more times. The V gene is TRBV28, the J gene TRBJ2-7; 7 bases fit TRBD1. The CDR3 covers 15 residues. In germline, CDR1 is MDHEN, CDR2 SYDVKM. Losses at the gene ends were 6 bases for V and 1 base for J; bases not matched to a gene: 9. CDR3: CASSSGTDFSYEQYF. The CDR3 DNA follows: TGTGCCAGCAGCTCCGGGACAGATTTTTCCTACGAGCAGTACTTC. The whole variable domain, filled in from reference TRBV28 and TRBJ2-7, reads DVKVTQSSRYLVKRTGEKVFLECVQDMDHENMFWYRQDPGLGLRLIYFSYDVKMKEKGDIPEGYSVSREKKERFSLILESASTNQTSMYLCASSSGTDFSYEQYFGPGTRLTVT.

This chain joins TRBV20-1 and TRBJ2-4, with 8 bases lining up with TRBD2. The germline CDR1 and CDR2 sequences are DFQATT and SNEGSKA (reference sequence). CDR3 length equals 16 residues. V was pared by 0 bases and J by 4 bases, with 8 bases of the junction left unmatched. CDR3 sequence reads: CSARDKAPGGKNIQYF. DNA for the CDR3: TGCAGTGCTAGAGATAAGGCCCCGGGGGGGAAAAACATTCAGTACTTC.

This chain links TRBV19 with TRBJ1-5; 8 bases are shared with TRBD1. Germline trimming cut 10 bases from V and 5 bases from J; bases unmatched to any gene: 16. This CDR3 comprises 16 residues. Germline assignment: CDR1 LNHDA and CDR2 SQIVND (reference sequence). The CDR3 coding sequence is TGTGCCACATCGCCCCTCCTCTCAGGGGGCCATCAGCCCCAGCATTTT. This sequence encodes CATSPLLSGGHQPQHF.

This clonotype was recorded a few times. The V and J genes are TRBV5-4 and TRBJ2-3, with D possibly matching TRBD1 (5 bases). Looked up from germline, CDR1 is SGHNT and CDR2 is YYREEE (reference sequence). The CDR3 sequence is 15 residues long. With 1 base removed from V and 1 base from J, the gap between germline ends came to 10 bases. The CDR3 reads CASSLRVGGTDTQYF. The CDR3, as DNA: TGTGCCAGCAGCTTGAGGGTAGGGGGCACAGATACGCAGTATTTT.

This clonotype has ten or more counts. The rearrangement links TRBV13 to TRBJ2-7; no reliable D call. The V end was cut by 2 bases, the J end by 0 bases, with 8 bases between. Germline V gene data show CDR1 as PRHDT and CDR2 as FYEKMQ (reference sequence). The CDR3 is made up of 14 amino acids. This CDR3 reads CASSLWSSSYEQYF. In DNA, the CDR3 is TGTGCCAGCAGCTTATGGTCTAGCTCCTACGAGCAGTACTTC.

This clonotype came up many times. The rearrangement links TRBV28 to TRBJ2-1; 9 bases align to TRBD2. Germline-derived CDR1 and CDR2 are MDHEN and SYDVKM. This CDR3 comprises 15 residues. V lost 8 bases and J lost 6; bases outside the gene matches: 11. The CDR3: CASQPGLATGNEQFF. The CDR3 coding sequence is TGTGCCAGCCAACCGGGACTAGCAACGGGCAATGAGCAGTTCTTC. The full variable domain, with the rest looked up from reference TRBV28 and TRBJ2-1, is DVKVTQSSRYLVKRTGEKVFLECVQDMDHENMFWYRQDPGLGLRLIYFSYDVKMKEKGDIPEGYSVSREKKERFSLILESASTNQTSMYLCASQPGLATGNEQFFGPGTRLTVL.